This T cell receptor beta chain was sequenced for a study of response to subunit inactivated influenza vaccine. There are 14 residues in the CDR3. Germline V gene lookup returns CDR1 DFQATT and CDR2 SNEGSKA (reference sequence). V lost 3 bases to trimming and J lost 6 bases; unmatched junction nucleotides: 8. Via MiXCR, TCRdb re-called the RT-PCR reads, giving one row per CDR3 protein. This sample has 500,000 to 600,000 distinct CDR3 sequences, with around 11% found just once. This clonotype was observed a few times. The same specimen was also included in a second study, on T cells expressing NK-cell markers. That report adds: Template switching by 5'RACE with UMIs generated the TCR beta cDNA.

The sequences come from PBMCs from blood, collected on the day of vaccination. The chain links TRBV20-1 to TRBJ2-7; TRBD2 aligns across 10 bases. The clonotype originates from a man aged 50 to 60 who received an inactivated influenza vaccine. The CDR3 loop is CSARLAGASSEQYF. The CDR3 nucleotides are TGCAGTGCTAGGCTAGCGGGGGCCTCTAGCGAGCAGTACTTC.